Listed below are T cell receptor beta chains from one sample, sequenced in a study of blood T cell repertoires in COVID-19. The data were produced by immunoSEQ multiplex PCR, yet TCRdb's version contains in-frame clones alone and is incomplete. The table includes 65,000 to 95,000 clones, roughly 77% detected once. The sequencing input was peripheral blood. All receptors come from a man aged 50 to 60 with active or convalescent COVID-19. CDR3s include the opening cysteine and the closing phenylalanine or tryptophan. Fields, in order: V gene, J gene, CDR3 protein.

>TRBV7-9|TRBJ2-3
CASSFVPGDGADTQYF
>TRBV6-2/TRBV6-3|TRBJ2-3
CASSQMDRSRVTDTQYF
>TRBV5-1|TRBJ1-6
CASSFRDINNSPLHF
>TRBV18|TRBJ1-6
CASSPPGREGSPLHF
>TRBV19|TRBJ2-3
CASSIPGASLMADTQYF
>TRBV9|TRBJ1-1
CASSAVGANTEAFF
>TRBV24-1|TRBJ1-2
CATSDLARGYGYTF
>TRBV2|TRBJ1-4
CASSEGQGRNEKLFF
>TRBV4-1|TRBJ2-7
CASSQRQGSSYEQYF
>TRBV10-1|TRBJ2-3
CASSPRHSTDTQYF
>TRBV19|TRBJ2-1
CASSTGGALYTYNEQFF
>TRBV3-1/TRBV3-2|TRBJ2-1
CASSNRDEQFF
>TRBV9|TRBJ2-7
CASSVLLDSYEQYF
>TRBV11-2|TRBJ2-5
CASRVPGQGRAETQYF
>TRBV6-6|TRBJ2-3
CASAALAGVTTDTQYF
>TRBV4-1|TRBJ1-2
CASSRGQDYGYTF
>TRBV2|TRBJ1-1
CASSAYRDTLNTEAFF
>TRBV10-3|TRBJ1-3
CAIRGQQGNTIYF
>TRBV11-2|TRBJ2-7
CASSLGGGGKYF
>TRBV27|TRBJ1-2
CASGRDFPPGHGYTF
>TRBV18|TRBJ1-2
CASSQQNGYTF
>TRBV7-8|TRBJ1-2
CASSWGQGNPYGYTF
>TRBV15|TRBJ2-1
CATSRKGLAQYNEQFF
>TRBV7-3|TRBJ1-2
CASSPSGVNYGYTF
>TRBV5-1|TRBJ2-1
CASSLRTGLNEQFF
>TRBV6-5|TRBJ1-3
CASSIWTAPGNTIYF
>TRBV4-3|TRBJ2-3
CASSIGTGAIRTDTQYF
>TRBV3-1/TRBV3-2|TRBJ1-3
CASSQGTSRRNTIYF
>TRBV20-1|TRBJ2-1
CSASPPLGSRGNEQFF
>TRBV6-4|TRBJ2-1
CASSVGDTYNEQFF
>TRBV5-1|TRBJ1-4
CASRRGFDEKLFF
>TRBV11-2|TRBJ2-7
CASSLLAVPRLEQYF
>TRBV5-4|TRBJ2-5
CASSLTGKEETQYF
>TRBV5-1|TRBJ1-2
CASSLHSQGEYGYTF
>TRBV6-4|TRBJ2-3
CASSFARGTDTQYF
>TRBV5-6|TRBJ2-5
CASSLRQGQGETQYF
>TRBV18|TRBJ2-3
CASSPLLGWRETDTQYF
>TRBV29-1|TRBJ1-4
CSVATGTSPGKLFF
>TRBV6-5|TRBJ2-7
CASPGILNHEQYF
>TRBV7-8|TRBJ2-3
CASSLGRRLGTDTQYF
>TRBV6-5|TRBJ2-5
CASSYSASGGPETQYF
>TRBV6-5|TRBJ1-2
CASRAGTAYGYTF
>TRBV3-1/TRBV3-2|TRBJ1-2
CASSPDSRSGYTF
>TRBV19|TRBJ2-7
CASSLGLLSYEQYF
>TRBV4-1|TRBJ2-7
CASSRGAAEQYF
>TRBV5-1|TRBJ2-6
CASSLLIPGANVLTF
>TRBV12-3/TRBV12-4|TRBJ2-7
CASSPRGGEQYF
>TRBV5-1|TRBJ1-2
CASSSGQGVFRGYTF
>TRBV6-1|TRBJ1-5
CASSGPVTGLSNQPQHF
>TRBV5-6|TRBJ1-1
CASSLLQGTYTEAFF
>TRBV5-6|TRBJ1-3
CASSLWGGVSGNTIYF
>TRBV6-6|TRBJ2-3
CASSSRVSGGPDTQYF
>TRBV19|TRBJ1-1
CASSPTPGQKNTEAFF
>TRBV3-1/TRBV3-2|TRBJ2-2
CASSLNPGTGGFGGELFF
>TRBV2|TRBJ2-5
CASTSEAKTQYF
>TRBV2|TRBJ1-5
CASSRGPRTGTSQPQHF
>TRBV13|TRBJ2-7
CASSLGSRGSYEQYF
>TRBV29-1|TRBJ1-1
CSALTQGVGAFF